These 32 T cell receptor beta chains came from one sample sequenced in a study of graft-versus-host responses after intestinal transplantation. Plating of 200,000 CFSE-labeled responder cells was done together with 200,000 irradiated, violet-dye-labeled stimulator cells. Profiling relied on immunoSEQ multiplex PCR, and the TCRdb table lists in-frame clones only, not all of them. The repertoire holds several thousand clones, with less than 45% as singletons. The source material was alloreactive CD8+ T cells from a mixed lymphocyte reaction culture, sampled before transplantation. Subset specified: CFSE-low proliferating T cells sorted from approximately six-day pre-transplant mixed lymphocyte reaction (GvH or HvG direction). Receptors were obtained from a human patient who was an organ donor for intestinal transplantation.

The V and J genes are TRBV7-9 and TRBJ2-7, with 13 bases matching TRBD2. This CDR3 has 17 residues. From germline, CDR1 is SEHNR and CDR2 FQNEAQ (reference sequence). The junction had 10 bases not matched to a gene; V was cut back by 2 bases and J by 6 bases. The CDR3: CASSLLPRTSGSCEQYF. CDR3 nucleotides: TGTGCCAGCAGCTTATTGCCCCGGACTAGCGGGAGCTGCGAGCAGTACTTC.

This clone turned up a few times. This chain connects TRBV6-4 to TRBJ2-5, with a possible D match to TRBD1 (5 bases). The V and J ends lost 10 bases and 4 bases respectively, with 16 bases between them. This CDR3 is 13 amino acids long. CDR1 MRHNA and CDR2 SNTAGT come from the germline V gene. CDR3 nucleotide sequence: TGTGCCATCCACATAGGGGCAACAGAGACCCAGTACTTC. Residues: CAIHIGATETQYF.

V usage is TRBV4-2 and J usage is TRBJ2-1; 7 bases line up with TRBD2. Germline V gives CDR1 LGHNA, CDR2 YNFKEQ. This CDR3 has 15 residues. The ends lost 0 bases at V and 2 bases at J; junction bases unmatched: 1. CDR3 loop: CASSQELAAYNEQFF. Here the CDR3 DNA reads TGTGCCAGCAGCCAAGAGCTAGCGGCCTACAATGAGCAGTTCTTC.

The chain links TRBV11-3 to TRBJ1-5; D is unclear. In germline, CDR1 is SGHNT, CDR2 YENEEA. This CDR3 has 13 residues. The V and J ends lost 2 bases and 7 bases respectively, with 9 bases between them. The CDR3 DNA is TGTGCCAGCAGCTTATTCGGTCGGCAGCCCCAGCATTTT. Protein sequence: CASSLFGRQPQHF.

The rearrangement joins TRBV5-4 to TRBJ2-7, with 13 nucleotides matching TRBD2. This CDR3 has 15 residues. CDR1 is SGHNT, CDR2 YYREEE, per germline (reference sequence). With V trimmed by 4 bases and J by 3 bases, 4 bases remained unmatched. The CDR3 DNA is TGTGCCAGCAGCAGGGGACTAGCGGGGTTCTACGAGCAGTACTTC. Translating gives CASSRGLAGFYEQYF.

This chain uses TRBV2 with TRBJ2-3; 14 bases are a match to TRBD2. This CDR3 has 21 residues. Per the germline V gene, CDR1 is SNHLY and CDR2 is FYNNEI. The V segment lost 6 bases and the J segment 3 bases; nucleotides outside the gene matches: 20. This chain's CDR3 is CASSYLGTAGTSGSLTDTQYF. As DNA, the CDR3 is TGTGCCAGCAGCTACCTCGGGACAGCCGGGACTAGCGGGAGTTTGACAGATACGCAGTATTTT.

This chain links TRBV7-9 with TRBJ1-4; D unclear. The ends were cut back, 7 bases at V and 11 bases at J, with 8 bases in the middle. Germline values: CDR1 SEHNR, CDR2 FQNEAQ (reference sequence). This CDR3 has 10 amino acids. The CDR3 reads CASTVRKLFF. CDR3 DNA sequence: TGTGCCAGCACTGTGAGGAAACTGTTTTTT.

This clone is classed as medium-sized. V usage is TRBV27 and J usage is TRBJ2-7; D perhaps matches TRBD1 (5 bases). The CDR3 length is 13 residues. Germline CDR1 reads MNHEY; CDR2 reads SMNVEV (reference sequence). The V end lost 3 bases, the J end lost 5 bases, and 11 bases lay between the germline ends. Here the CDR3 reads CASSFGAGDEQYF. DNA for the CDR3: TGTGCCAGCAGTTTTGGGGCCGGCGACGAGCAGTACTTC.

The V and J genes are TRBV19 and TRBJ1-2; 10 bases match TRBD1. The CDR3 spans 15 residues. Unmatched junction bases numbered 6, after V lost 1 base and J lost 7 bases. The germline V gene has CDR1 LNHDA and CDR2 SQIVND (reference sequence). The CDR3 sequence: CASSIVPGTGAGYTF. In nucleotides, the CDR3 is TGTGCCAGTAGTATAGTCCCCGGGACAGGGGCTGGCTACACCTTC.

The table lists this clone with a few counts. The chain has TRBV12-1 and TRBJ2-4; the table gives TRBD1 as D, unverified against the DNA. TRBV12-1 is a documented pseudogene. The CDR3 covers 15 residues. The CDR3 loop reads CASSFVGREKNIQYF. The CDR3 DNA follows: TGTGCCAGCAGCTTTGTGGGCAGAGAGAAAAACATTCAGTACTTC.

The chain carries TRBV4-1 and TRBJ2-4, with 8 bases matching TRBD2. Per germline, CDR1 MGHRA and CDR2 YSYEKL. Trimming removed 4 bases from V and 8 bases from J; junction bases left unmatched: 4. The CDR3 is 13 amino acids. CDR3 amino acids: CASSRGTSDIQYF. In nucleotides, the CDR3 is TGCGCCAGCAGCCGAGGGACTAGTGACATTCAGTACTTC.

Only a few counts were recorded for this clone. This sequence joins TRBV6-6 and TRBJ1-5, with no clear D. Trimming removed 6 bases at V and 0 bases at J, with 12 bases between. Germline values: CDR1 MNHNY, CDR2 SVGAGI (reference sequence). The CDR3 covers 15 residues. Here the CDR3 DNA reads TGTGCCAGCAGCCCTAAGTTAAATAGCAATCAGCCCCAGCATTTT. Translated: CASSPKLNSNQPQHF.

V and J are TRBV5-4 and TRBJ2-7; D might be TRBD1 (6 bases). The length of the CDR3 is 13 residues. Trimming took 0 bases from V and 5 from J, leaving 9 bases between them. Germline CDR1 and CDR2: SGHNT and YYREEE (reference sequence). The CDR3 DNA reads TGTGCCAGCAGCTTGGGCCAGGGGAACGAGCAGTACTTC. Translated: CASSLGQGNEQYF.

V usage is TRBV5-1 and J usage is TRBJ1-2; D is uncertain. Trimming removed 6 bases from V and 4 bases from J, with 10 bases in between. This CDR3 comprises 12 residues. CDR1 is SGHRS, CDR2 YFSETQ, per germline. The CDR3 sequence is CASTGGGYGYTF. In nucleotides, the CDR3 is TGCGCCAGCACCGGCGGCGGCTATGGCTACACCTTC.

The genes are TRBV7-2 and TRBJ2-5; TRBD1 matches 9 bases. The germline V gene has CDR1 SGHTA and CDR2 FQGNSA. The CDR3 is 14 residues long. V lost 3 bases to trimming and J lost 2 bases; unmatched junction nucleotides: 1. This CDR3 reads CASSLGQGQETQYF. The CDR3 DNA sequence: TGTGCCAGCAGCTTGGGACAGGGACAAGAGACCCAGTACTTC. The whole variable domain, remainder taken from reference TRBV7-2 and TRBJ2-5, is GAGVSQSPSNKVTEKGKDVELRCDPISGHTALYWYRQSLGQGLEFLIYFQGNSAPDKSGLPSDRFSAERTGGSVSTLTIQRTQQEDSAVYLCASSLGQGQETQYFGPGTRLLVL.

The gene calls are TRBV15 and TRBJ2-7, with 7 bases aligning to TRBD1. The length of the CDR3 is 14 residues. Germline loops: CDR1 LNHNV, CDR2 YYDKDF (reference sequence). V shed 1 base, J shed 4 bases, and the junction held 4 bases outside the gene matches. The CDR3 spells CATSRATGQYEQYF. Written as DNA, the CDR3 is TGTGCCACCAGCAGAGCGACGGGACAGTACGAGCAGTACTTC.

The V and J genes are TRBV5-1 and TRBJ1-2; D possibly corresponds to TRBD1 (5 bases). V lost 0 bases and J 0 bases, leaving 12 bases between the germline ends. Germline V gene data show CDR1 as SGHRS and CDR2 as YFSETQ. This CDR3 region has 16 residues. CDR3 in amino acids: CASSLVGPAPNYGYTF. The CDR3 coding sequence is TGCGCCAGCAGCTTGGTGGGGCCGGCCCCTAACTATGGCTACACCTTC. The full variable domain, in which reference TRBV5-1 and TRBJ1-2 provide the parts outside the CDR3, is KAGVTQTPRYLIKTRGQQVTLSCSPISGHRSVSWYQQTPGQGLQFLFEYFSETQRNKGNFPGRFSGRQFSNSRSEMNVSTLELGDSALYLCASSLVGPAPNYGYTFGSGTRLTVV.

This clone is classed as large (0.1 to 1%). The chain combines TRBV6-6 with TRBJ2-7, with 9 bases aligning to TRBD1. V lost 2 bases to trimming and J lost 2 bases; unmatched junction nucleotides: 4. The CDR3 loop spans 15 amino acids. Germline V gene sequence: CDR1 MNHNY, CDR2 SVGAGI (reference sequence). In DNA, the CDR3 is TGTGCCAGCAGTTACGACGGGACAGGGACCTACGAGCAGTACTTC. Translating it yields CASSYDGTGTYEQYF.

V is TRBV28 and J is TRBJ1-2, with TRBD1 as a possible D gene (6 bases). V was clipped by 4 bases and J by 8 bases, with 14 bases between them. The CDR3 runs 13 residues. CDR1 is MDHEN, CDR2 SYDVKM, per germline. CDR3 amino acids: CASSSPGGGGYTF. The CDR3 DNA reads as TGTGCCAGCAGTTCTCCTGGGGGCGGGGGCTACACCTTC.

This clone was observed a handful of times. The chain couples TRBV9 to TRBJ2-7, with 8 bases fitting TRBD2. The V gene end was trimmed by 3 bases and the J gene end by 7 bases; junction bases not matched to a gene: 15. Germline-derived CDR1 and CDR2 are SGDLS and YYNGEE. The CDR3 runs 16 residues. The CDR3 nucleotides read TGTGCCAGCAGCGAGAGGGGGGCGGGAGGCCCCGTGGAGCAGTACTTC. Residues: CASSERGAGGPVEQYF. The full variable domain, in which reference TRBV9 and TRBJ2-7 provide the parts outside the CDR3, is DSGVTQTPKHLITATGQRVTLRCSPRSGDLSVYWYQQSLDQGLQFLIQYYNGEERAKGNILERFSAQQFPDLHSELNLSSLELGDSALYFCASSERGAGGPVEQYFGPGTRLTVT.

In its sample, this clone was seen a few times. J is TRBJ1-2 and V is TRBV4-3; no firm D call. The CDR3 has 15 amino acids. Germline lookup yields CDR1 LGHNA and CDR2 YSLEER. The V end was cut by 0 bases, the J end by 2 bases, with 10 bases between. CDR3 nucleotide sequence: TGCGCCAGCAGCCAAGACAGGCAGCTGAACTATGGCTACACCTTC. This sequence encodes CASSQDRQLNYGYTF.

This chain connects TRBV9 to TRBJ2-7, with a weak D call TRBD2 (6 bases). Germline V gene data show CDR1 as SGDLS and CDR2 as YYNGEE. V was shortened by 4 bases and J by 5 bases, with 19 bases between the two germline ends. The CDR3 runs to 15 residues. CDR3 sequence (DNA): TGTGCCAGCAGCCTCCGCCCGTCGGGAGTGGACGAGCAGTACTTC. Amino acid sequence: CASSLRPSGVDEQYF.

The chain has TRBV27 and TRBJ1-1; the D is unclear. Germline V gene data show CDR1 as MNHEY and CDR2 as SMNVEV (reference sequence). CDR3 size: 13 residues. V was clipped by 8 bases and J by 5 bases, with 15 bases between them. The DNA for the CDR3 is TGTGCCAGCCTTTTGCGGAGGGTGACTGAAGCTTTCTTT. Residues: CASLLRRVTEAFF.

The chain joins TRBV7-3 to TRBJ1-1; D gene uncertain. The CDR3 length is 14 residues. Germline V lookup: CDR1 SGHTA, CDR2 FQGTGA. Trimming pared 0 bases from V and 1 base from J, leaving 6 bases between. CDR3: CASSLTGSNTEAFF. DNA for the CDR3: TGTGCCAGCAGCTTAACCGGGTCGAACACTGAAGCTTTCTTT.

This clone has more than one count but fewer than ten. The J gene is TRBJ2-3, the V gene TRBV7-3; D may be TRBD2 (6 bases). V was clipped by 4 bases and J by 6 bases, with 20 bases between them. This CDR3 contains 16 residues. Germline V gene data show CDR1 as SGHTA and CDR2 as FQGTGA. CDR3 DNA: TGTGCCAGCAGCTCGGGACTCTTCCCCGGAGTCGATACGCAGTATTTT. Its translation is CASSSGLFPGVDTQYF.

This clone was observed a few times. The CDR3, as DNA: TGCGCCAGCAGCCAAGAGATAGGGAGGGCCCACCTTGGGACCGGGGAGCTGTTTTTT. It codes for CASSQEIGRAHLGTGELFF. The V call is TRBV4-1, the J call TRBJ2-2; 7 positions match TRBD2. Germline V lookup: CDR1 MGHRA, CDR2 YSYEKL. This CDR3 is 19 amino acids long. The J segment lost 5 bases and the V segment lost 0 bases, leaving 15 bases of the junction unmatched.

This chain uses TRBV27 with TRBJ2-2; D may be TRBD1 (5 bases). CDR1 and CDR2 from the germline V gene are MNHEY and SMNVEV (reference sequence). This CDR3 is 16 amino acids long. V lost 5 bases and J 4 bases, leaving 17 bases between the germline ends. Written as DNA, the CDR3 is TGTGCCAGCAGTCCGGACACCCGATTCTTCACCGGGGAGCTGTTTTTT. Amino acid sequence: CASSPDTRFFTGELFF.

CDR3 protein: CASSSPERTSGRLHNEQFF. The DNA for the CDR3 is TGTGCCAGCAGCTCGCCAGAAAGGACTAGCGGGAGACTTCACAATGAGCAGTTCTTC. This rearrangement joins TRBV9 to TRBJ2-1, with 13 bases that match TRBD2. Per the germline V gene, CDR1 is SGDLS and CDR2 is YYNGEE. With V trimmed by 4 bases and J by 5 bases, 15 bases remained unmatched. The CDR3 loop spans 19 amino acids.

This clone was detected only a few times. J is TRBJ1-2 and V is TRBV7-9; D is possibly TRBD1 (5 bases). There are 13 residues in the CDR3. CDR1 and CDR2 (germline): SEHNR, FQNEAQ (reference sequence). V was clipped by 2 bases and J by 2 bases, with 6 bases between them. For the CDR3, the DNA is TGTGCCAGCAGCTTACGGGGGAACTATGGCTACACCTTC. Its protein product is CASSLRGNYGYTF.

The CDR3 region has the DNA TGTGCCAGCAGCAAGACAGGGGGGATACTTTCCTACGAGCAGTACTTC. Translating it yields CASSKTGGILSYEQYF. This chain joins TRBV5-6 and TRBJ2-7; 9 bases align to TRBD1. Trimming removed 4 bases from V and 1 base from J; junction bases left unmatched: 9. The CDR3 is made up of 16 amino acids. Germline V lookup: CDR1 SGHDT, CDR2 YYEEEE.

The gene calls are TRBV7-9 and TRBJ2-7, with 7 bases aligning to TRBD1. With 2 bases clipped from V and 4 bases from J, the junction kept 8 bases outside the gene matches. The germline gives CDR1 SEHNR, CDR2 FQNEAQ (reference sequence). The CDR3 sequence is 15 residues long. The CDR3 is CASSLKGQTVYEQYF. CDR3 sequence (DNA): TGTGCCAGCAGCTTAAAGGGACAGACTGTATACGAGCAGTACTTC. Drawing the rest from reference TRBV7-9 and TRBJ2-7, the complete variable domain is DTGVSQNPRHKITKRGQNVTFRCDPISEHNRLYWYRQTLGQGPEFLTYFQNEAQLEKSRLLSDRFSAERPKGSFSTLEIQRTEQGDSAMYLCASSLKGQTVYEQYFGPGTRLTVT.

The chain uses TRBV23-1 and TRBJ2-7; maybe TRBD1 (6 bases). TRBV23-1 is recorded as an ORF, its role being uncertain. The CDR3 consists of 15 residues. V was trimmed by 8 bases and J by 2 bases, leaving 19 bases between them. DNA of the CDR3: TGCGCCAGCCTTCAAGGGCAGGGGCTTCCCTACGAGCAGTACTTC. Translation: CASLQGQGLPYEQYF.